This passage covers 11 T cell receptor beta chains from one sample sequenced in a study of cytomegalovirus exposure and HLA in healthy donors. PCR involved 60 Vbeta and 13 Jbeta primers. Assay: immunoSEQ multiplex PCR; the TCRdb copy retains only in-frame clones and omits some. The sample has about 180,000 clones; roughly 77% are singletons. The sequenced sample consisted of PBMCs. These receptors all come from a young woman in good health and CMV-seronegative.

The chain combines TRBV11-2 with TRBJ2-4; 7 positions agree with TRBD2. CDR3 size: 14 residues. With 1 base clipped from V and 8 bases from J, the junction kept 5 bases outside the gene matches. In germline, CDR1 is SGHAT, CDR2 FQNNGV. The CDR3 protein is CASSLVSGGDIQYF. The CDR3 DNA reads TGTGCCAGCAGCTTAGTGTCGGGGGGAGACATTCAGTACTTC.

The genes are TRBV18 and TRBJ2-1; 8 positions match TRBD1. The CDR3 is made up of 15 amino acids. The germline V gene encodes CDR1 KGHSH and CDR2 LQKENI. V dropped 3 bases and J dropped 7; count of bases not matched to a gene: 8. The DNA for the CDR3 is TGTGCCAGCTCACCTGAACAGGGGGTTATGAATGAGCAGTTCTTC. Protein: CASSPEQGVMNEQFF.

The V gene is TRBV18, the J gene TRBJ2-5; TRBD1 agrees at 9 bases. Germline V gene data show CDR1 as KGHSH and CDR2 as LQKENI. J gave up 2 bases and V 3 bases, and 16 bases lay outside the gene matches. The CDR3 runs 19 residues. CDR3 region: CASSPSSSGTGKQQETQYF. Written as DNA, the CDR3 is TGTGCCAGCTCACCTTCATCGTCCGGGACAGGGAAACAACAAGAGACCCAGTACTTC.

The rearrangement joins TRBV6-5 to TRBJ1-1; no reliable D call. Germline assignment: CDR1 MNHEY and CDR2 SVGAGI. The V end lost 6 bases, the J end lost 5 bases, and 19 bases lay between the germline ends. The CDR3 runs 15 residues. This chain's CDR3 is CASSRGLTRGTEAFF. As DNA, the CDR3 is TGTGCCAGCAGCCGCGGACTTACGCGAGGGACTGAAGCTTTCTTT.

V usage is TRBV7-9 and J usage is TRBJ1-2; weak D call: TRBD1 (5 bases). The V end lost 1 base, the J end lost 2 bases, and 17 bases lay between the germline ends. The CDR3 runs to 17 residues. Germline CDR1 SEHNR, CDR2 FQNEAQ (reference sequence). CDR3 sequence reads: CASSLEGPGRRNYGYTF. The DNA of the CDR3 is TGTGCCAGCAGCTTAGAGGGTCCAGGGAGGAGAAACTATGGCTACACCTTC.

The chain couples TRBV7-2 to TRBJ2-7; D is perhaps TRBD1 (6 bases). The CDR3 is made up of 14 amino acids. Germline values: CDR1 SGHTA, CDR2 FQGNSA. Trimming pared 1 base from V and 4 bases from J, leaving 11 bases between. In DNA form, the CDR3 reads TGTGCCAGCAGCTTAGTGGGACAAGTATACGAGCAGTACTTC. Its translation: CASSLVGQVYEQYF.

This clone has a handful of counts. This chain joins TRBV5-1 and TRBJ2-7, with D possibly being TRBD1 (5 bases). This CDR3 contains 11 residues. With 5 bases removed from V and 6 bases from J, the gap between germline ends came to 9 bases. The germline V gene encodes CDR1 SGHRS and CDR2 YFSETQ. This chain's CDR3 is CASSEGAEQYF. CDR3 nucleotide sequence: TGCGCCAGCAGTGAAGGGGCCGAGCAGTACTTC. Complete variable domain (other parts from reference TRBV5-1 and TRBJ2-7): KAGVTQTPRYLIKTRGQQVTLSCSPISGHRSVSWYQQTPGQGLQFLFEYFSETQRNKGNFPGRFSGRQFSNSRSEMNVSTLELGDSALYLCASSEGAEQYFGPGTRLTVT.

This rearrangement joins TRBV13 to TRBJ2-7; D not resolved. The CDR3 runs to 15 residues. The germline V and J ends were trimmed by 4 bases and 5 bases, with 18 bases remaining between them. Germline V gives CDR1 PRHDT, CDR2 FYEKMQ (reference sequence). In DNA, the CDR3 is TGTGCCAGCAGCTCGAGACCGCCAGGCGCCCACGAGCAGTACTTC. Protein sequence: CASSSRPPGAHEQYF. Supplemented by reference TRBV13 and TRBJ2-7, the full variable domain reads AAGVIQSPRHLIKEKRETATLKCYPIPRHDTVYWYQQGPGQDPQFLISFYEKMQSDKGSIPDRFSAQQFSDYHSELNMSSLELGDSALYFCASSSRPPGAHEQYFGPGTRLTVT.

The chain uses TRBV9 and TRBJ2-7, with D possibly matching TRBD1 (7 bases). The CDR3 spans 15 residues. Per germline, CDR1 SGDLS and CDR2 YYNGEE. The V end was cut by 3 bases, the J end by 2 bases, with 15 bases between. This CDR3 is CASSGQGGGTYEQYF. CDR3 nucleotides: TGTGCCAGCAGCGGTCAGGGGGGCGGCACCTACGAGCAGTACTTC.

The chain's CDR3 is CASRMDRGPGANVLTF. As DNA, the CDR3 is TGTGCCAGCAGGATGGACAGGGGGCCTGGGGCCAACGTCCTGACTTTC. The V call is TRBV5-6, the J call TRBJ2-6; 11 bases fit TRBD1. Germline CDR1 SGHDT, CDR2 YYEEEE. This CDR3 spans 16 amino acids. J gave up 2 bases and V 5 bases, and 3 bases lay outside the gene matches. Supplemented by reference TRBV5-6 and TRBJ2-6, the full variable domain reads DAGVTQSPTHLIKTRGQQVTLRCSPKSGHDTVSWYQQALGQGPQFIFQYYEEEERQRGNFPDRFSGHQFPNYSSELNVNALLLGDSALYLCASRMDRGPGANVLTFGAGSRLTVL.

This clone appeared a few times. The chain recombines TRBV10-1 with TRBJ2-5, with 7 bases that match TRBD2. Per the germline V gene, CDR1 is WNHNN and CDR2 is SYGVQD (reference sequence). J gave up 5 bases and V 2 bases, and 8 bases lay outside the gene matches. There are 15 residues in the CDR3. The CDR3 DNA follows: TGCGCCAGCAGTGAGAGACTGGGAGGGATCGAGACCCAGTACTTC. Its translation: CASSERLGGIETQYF.